The rows below give T cell receptor beta chains drawn from one sample of a study of shared clonotypes between healthy human individuals. Some clones are missing from TCRdb's copy, which holds only in-frame ones; the method was immunoSEQ multiplex PCR. The table has some 79,000 clones, under 65% seen once. Sequencing was performed on memory CD8+ T cells sorted from blood. These receptor sequences come from a man aged 30 to 45 in good health. CDR3s include the opening cysteine and the closing phenylalanine or tryptophan. The D gene is left open where the match is weak. A clone size is listed for some rows: how often the clone was seen (once, few, many), or a class if it is expanded.

DNA: TGTGCCAGTTGGGAACTTCGAGGCAATCAGCCCCAGCATTTT
CDR3: CASWELRGNQPQHF
J: TRBJ1-5
size: few
length: 14
D: .
V: TRBV19

DNA: TGTGCCAGCAGCTTGTCAGGGACAGGTTACGAAAAACTGTTTTTT
CDR3: CASSLSGTGYEKLFF
J: TRBJ1-4
size: .
length: 15
D: TRBD1
V: TRBV5-4

DNA: TGTGCCAGCAGTGTAACAGGGAGATTCAATGAGCAGTTCTTC
CDR3: CASSVTGRFNEQFF
J: TRBJ2-1
size: .
length: 14
D: .
V: TRBV25-1

DNA: TGTGCCAGCAGTCTACGAGGGTTCAACGAGCAGTACTTC
CDR3: CASSLRGFNEQYF
J: TRBJ2-7
size: .
length: 13
D: .
V: TRBV27

DNA: TGTGCCTGGACCTCCCTGGAGGGACCCCACAATGAGCAGTTCTTC
CDR3: CAWTSLEGPHNEQFF
J: TRBJ2-1
size: .
length: 15
D: .
V: TRBV30

DNA: TGCGCCAGCAGCCAAGTTCTCCAGCGGACAGGGGGTCCTTCGAACACTGAAGCTTTCTTT
CDR3: CASSQVLQRTGGPSNTEAFF
J: TRBJ1-1
size: .
length: 20
D: TRBD1
V: TRBV4-1

DNA: TGTGCCAGCAGGGGGGGGTACACCGGGGAGCTGTTTTTT
CDR3: CASRGGYTGELFF
J: TRBJ2-2
size: few
length: 13
D: TRBD2
V: TRBV6-5

DNA: TGCGCCAGCAGCTTGGCCGGAAGCGAGCAGTACTTC
CDR3: CASSLAGSEQYF
J: TRBJ2-7
size: .
length: 12
D: .
V: TRBV5-1

DNA: TGCGCCAGCAGCCCACGGGCGGTTAGCAATCAGCCCCAGCATTTT
CDR3: CASSPRAVSNQPQHF
J: TRBJ1-5
size: many
length: 15
D: .
V: TRBV4-1

DNA: TGTGCCAGCAGTTTAAAGGGGTCGGTCATAGAGACCCAGTACTTC
CDR3: CASSLKGSVIETQYF
J: TRBJ2-5
size: few
length: 15
D: .
V: TRBV27

DNA: TGTGCCAGCAGCCGCACGGACAGCCACACAGATACGCAGTATTTT
CDR3: CASSRTDSHTDTQYF
J: TRBJ2-3
size: few
length: 15
D: .
V: TRBV6-5

DNA: TGCGCCAGCAGCACCGGACAGGGCACAGATACGCAGTATTTT
CDR3: CASSTGQGTDTQYF
J: TRBJ2-3
size: .
length: 14
D: TRBD1
V: TRBV5-1

DNA: TGTGCCAGCAGTTTCGAGATCCGGGGCGGAGGCTACACCTTC
CDR3: CASSFEIRGGGYTF
J: TRBJ1-2
size: few
length: 14
D: .
V: TRBV28

DNA: TGTGCCAGCGTGGGCTACTACGAGCAGTACTTC
CDR3: CASVGYYEQYF
J: TRBJ2-7
size: .
length: 11
D: .
V: TRBV28

DNA: TGTGCCAGCAGCGTAGGTCTAGGAGGAGGCAGACAGAACAATGAGCAGTTCTTC
CDR3: CASSVGLGGGRQNNEQFF
J: TRBJ2-1
size: .
length: 18
D: .
V: TRBV9

DNA: TGCGCCAGCAGGTACAGGGTGTACGAGCAGTACTTC
CDR3: CASRYRVYEQYF
J: TRBJ2-7
size: .
length: 12
D: .
V: TRBV10-2

DNA: TGTGCCAGCAGTTACCTTGCAGACCCGGGTGAGCAGTTCTTC
CDR3: CASSYLADPGEQFF
J: TRBJ2-1
size: few
length: 14
D: .
V: TRBV6-5

DNA: TGCGCCACCTCAGAACGACACCTCTCCAATCAGCCCCAGCATTTT
CDR3: CATSERHLSNQPQHF
J: TRBJ1-5
size: .
length: 15
D: .
V: TRBV4-3

DNA: TGTGCCAGCAGTCCCTTAGGCGGGTCTGAAAAACTGTTTTTT
CDR3: CASSPLGGSEKLFF
J: TRBJ1-4
size: .
length: 14
D: .
V: TRBV28

DNA: TGTGCCATCAGTGAGGAAATCATAGCGGAGAGCTCCTACAATGAGCAGTTCTTC
CDR3: CAISEEIIAESSYNEQFF
J: TRBJ2-1
size: .
length: 18
D: .
V: TRBV10-3

DNA: TGTGCCAGCAGTCACCTAGCGGGAGGGCCGAATGAGCAGTTCTTC
CDR3: CASSHLAGGPNEQFF
J: TRBJ2-1
size: few
length: 15
D: TRBD2
V: TRBV6-6

DNA: TGTGCCAGCAGCTCCTACACAGGGGGACTAAGACCAACTAATGAAAAACTGTTTTTT
CDR3: CASSSYTGGLRPTNEKLFF
J: TRBJ1-4
size: few
length: 19
D: TRBD1
V: TRBV7-9

DNA: TGTGCCAGCAGTGACCCTATACGGCGGCAGTACTTC
CDR3: CASSDPIRRQYF
J: TRBJ2-7
size: .
length: 12
D: .
V: TRBV2